This TCR beta chain was recorded in a study of shared clonotypes between healthy human individuals. On the study more broadly: The people who gave samples were a couple of women and a few men aged 18 to 49.

CDR3 length: 14 residues. Germline assignment: CDR1 SGHTA and CDR2 FQGNSA. V was clipped by 3 bases and J by 2 bases, with 10 bases between them. Some clones are missing from TCRdb's copy, which holds only in-frame ones; the method was immunoSEQ multiplex PCR. The profile covers 1,100,000 or so clones, with about 84% appearing a single time and more than 0.5% taken by the ten largest. Both subsets, CD45RA+ naive and CD45RA-negative memory, were split from the CD4+ cells. The chain is built from TRBV7-2 and TRBJ2-5; D is ambiguous. Sequencing used memory CD4+ T cells from PBMCs. Subset in this sample: CD45RA-negative fraction. The sequence derives from a man aged 18 to 29 in good health. Some clones in this sample may be carry-over from other donors' samples. CDR3 residues: CASSLRRTQETQYF. CDR3 coding DNA: TGTGCCAGCAGCTTGAGACGTACACAAGAGACCCAGTACTTC. The complete variable domain, with remaining parts taken from reference TRBV7-2 and TRBJ2-5, reads GAGVSQSPSNKVTEKGKDVELRCDPISGHTALYWYRQSLGQGLEFLIYFQGNSAPDKSGLPSDRFSAERTGGSVSTLTIQRTQQEDSAVYLCASSLRRTQETQYFGPGTRLLVL.